The TCR beta chain under discussion was sequenced for a study of radiotherapy plus CTLA-4 blockade in lung cancer. The ends lost 2 bases at V and 7 bases at J; junction bases unmatched: 7. The CDR3 spans 14 residues. From germline, CDR1 is SGHTA and CDR2 FQGNSA. The table came from immunoSEQ multiplex PCR; TCRdb's copy has only in-frame clones and leaves some out. The table records tens of thousands of clones, around 85% of them present only once. The receptor comes from a human donor with non-small cell lung cancer who had a partial response to radiotherapy plus ipilimumab. The chain carries TRBV7-2 and TRBJ1-2; 7 bases map to TRBD1. Sequencing used peripheral blood, obtained from a patient treated with radiotherapy plus ipilimumab. CDR3 amino acids: CASSLTGTAGGYTF. The CDR3 coding sequence is TGTGCCAGCAGCTTAACCGGGACAGCGGGTGGCTACACCTTC.